This is a list of T cell receptor beta chains from one sample in a study of patients and donors after allogeneic stem cell transplantation. TCRdb redid the calling of the RT-PCR reads with MiXCR, one entry per CDR3 protein. The data contain about 230,000 distinct CDR3 sequences, 14% of them singletons. Specimen: blood, either unsorted or a sorted T cell fraction (not recorded which). The source of these receptors is a human donor who was either an allogeneic HSCT recipient or a stem cell or donor lymphocyte infusion donor (not recorded which). It is not recorded whose cells these are; they may come from a transplant donor. Each CDR3 is given with its conserved first and last residue. The D gene is left open where the match is weak. Clone size, where shown, is once, few, many, or a class for clones that have expanded.

V gene,clone size,D gene,J gene,CDR3 protein,CDR3 DNA
TRBV5-1,.,TRBD1,TRBJ2-7,CASSSHRDRGRNEQYF,TGCGCCAGCAGCTCACACCGGGACAGGGGGAGGAACGAGCAGTACTTC
TRBV20-1,.,.,TRBJ1-1,CSIGSFATNTEAFF,TGCAGTATAGGATCATTCGCAACGAACACTGAAGCTTTCTTT
TRBV20-1,.,.,TRBJ2-1,CSAQSSGTSQNEQFF,TGCAGTGCTCAGAGTTCCGGGACCAGCCAAAATGAGCAGTTCTTC
TRBV12-5,few,TRBD2,TRBJ2-7,CASGPPTSRGEQYF,TGTGCTAGTGGTCCCCCGACTAGCCGGGGCGAGCAGTACTTC
TRBV27,few,.,TRBJ1-6,CASSLTALYNSPLHF,TGTGCCAGCAGTTTGACAGCACTCTATAATTCACCCCTCCACTTT
TRBV2,few,.,TRBJ1-1,CASRGVRNTEAFF,TGTGCCAGCAGGGGGGTTAGGAACACTGAAGCTTTCTTT
TRBV6-5,few,.,TRBJ1-2,CASSYGTGTHFF,TGTGCCAGCAGTTACGGGACCGGGACCCACTTCTTC
TRBV19,.,.,TRBJ2-7,CASSIANYEQYF,TGTGCCAGTAGTATAGCAAACTACGAGCAGTACTTC
TRBV19,.,.,TRBJ1-5,CASSRWGGSNQPQHF,TGTGCCAGTAGTAGGTGGGGAGGGAGCAATCAGCCCCAGCATTTT
TRBV21-1,.,.,TRBJ2-5,CASSKGQPGLAGSGSETQYF,TGTGCCAGCAGCAAAGGTCAACCGGGACTAGCGGGAAGTGGGTCGGAGACCCAGTACTTC
TRBV18,few,TRBD1,TRBJ1-5,CASSPTGAGGNQPQHF,TGTGCCAGCTCACCGACAGGGGCCGGGGGCAATCAGCCCCAGCATTTT
TRBV6-1,.,TRBD1,TRBJ1-3,CASATGGSGNTIYF,TGTGCCAGCGCGACAGGGGGATCTGGAAACACCATATATTTT
TRBV20-1,few,.,TRBJ1-6,CSARRAGEHPYNSPLHF,TGCAGTGCTCGAAGGGCAGGGGAACATCCTTATAATTCACCCCTCCACTTT
TRBV3-1,few,TRBD2,TRBJ2-5,CASKRAGEYQETQYF,TGTGCCAGCAAACGAGCGGGGGAGTACCAAGAGACCCAGTACTTC
TRBV5-8,once,TRBD1,TRBJ2-7,CASSREGQGRFEQYF,TGTGCCAGCAGCAGGGAGGGACAGGGGCGCTTCGAGCAGTACTTC
TRBV12-3/TRBV12-4,many,TRBD1,TRBJ1-1,CASSLGTGVAFF,TGTGCCAGCAGCTTAGGGACAGGGGTGGCTTTCTTT
TRBV29-1,few,.,TRBJ1-3,CSVEAGTDGNTIYF,TGCAGCGTTGAAGCGGGGACGGATGGAAACACCATATATTTT
TRBV7-3,.,TRBD1,TRBJ1-5,CASSQDRGKLQPQHF,TGTGCCAGCAGCCAGGACAGGGGAAAATTGCAGCCCCAGCATTTT
TRBV29-1,few,.,TRBJ1-2,CSVEDRGYGYTF,TGCAGCGTTGAAGACAGAGGCTATGGCTACACCTTC
TRBV6-2/TRBV6-3,few,.,TRBJ1-1,CATSPRNTEAFF,TGTGCCACCTCACCCAGGAACACTGAAGCTTTCTTT
TRBV5-1,many,.,TRBJ2-3,CASSREGGTDTQYF,TGCGCCAGCAGCCGCGAGGGAGGCACAGATACGCAGTATTTT
TRBV20-1,.,.,TRBJ2-3,CSARGEYTDTQYF,TGCAGTGCTAGGGGGGAGTACACAGATACGCAGTATTTT